This entry concerns a single T cell receptor beta chain. Here immunoSEQ multiplex PCR was the method, and the copy in TCRdb shows in-frame clones only, minus some. The profile covers over 350,000 clones, with roughly 94% appearing a single time and roughly 0.02% taken by the ten largest. The CDR3 loop spans 16 amino acids. In germline, CDR1 is SGDLS, CDR2 YYNGEE. V shed 0 bases and J shed 4 bases, with 14 bases lying between them. This sample is part of a study of shared T cell receptors in the human thymus. The sequenced sample consisted of thymocytes. This sequence was found in a human donor. The rearrangement joins TRBV9 to TRBJ2-1; D may be TRBD2 (6 bases). DNA of the CDR3: TGTGCCAGCAGCGTAGGTTTTGCGGGAAGTTACAATGAGCAGTTCTTC. Amino acid sequence: CASSVGFAGSYNEQFF.